Following are 10 T cell receptor beta chains from one sample sequenced in a study of breast tumors, draining lymph nodes, adjacent tissues. TCRdb recomputed calls from the multiplex PCR reads with MiXCR, one row per CDR3 protein. The sample yields 150,000 to 250,000 distinct CDR3 sequences, over 25% seen once. Samples came from axillary lymph nodes draining the breast cancer. The sequencing sample was made of axillary lymph node tissue. The receptor set was obtained from a female donor with breast cancer. Some clones in this sample may be carry-over from other donors' samples.

Many counts were recorded for this clonotype. The J gene is TRBJ2-3, the V gene TRBV7-3, with 7 bases matching TRBD2. Germline trimming cut 4 bases from V and 3 bases from J; bases unmatched to any gene: 7. Per the germline V gene, CDR1 is SGHTA and CDR2 is FQGTGA. CDR3 length: 15 residues. The CDR3 sequence is CASSSSSAGTDTQYF. The CDR3 DNA is TGTGCCAGCAGCTCATCCTCAGCGGGAACAGATACGCAGTATTTT.

This clonotype was observed many times. The rearrangement links TRBV10-3 to TRBJ2-1; D remains ambiguous. In germline, CDR1 is ENHRY, CDR2 SYGVKD. V was pared by 6 bases and J by 7 bases, with 19 bases between. The CDR3 runs 15 residues. CDR3 DNA: TGTGCCATCAGCCAAGGGCCCGCCTCAGTTAATGAGCAGTTCTTC. Residues: CAISQGPASVNEQFF.

This clonotype has ten or more counts. V is TRBV20-1 and J is TRBJ2-3; unclear D gene. CDR1 and CDR2 from the germline V gene are DFQATT and SNEGSKA (reference sequence). V lost 0 bases, J lost 0 bases, and 10 bases lay in between. The CDR3 spans 15 residues. CDR3 in amino acids: CSAREARLSTDTQYF. In DNA form, the CDR3 reads TGCAGTGCTAGAGAAGCACGGCTTAGCACAGATACGCAGTATTTT.

This clonotype was counted many times. The gene calls are TRBV20-1 and TRBJ1-2; perhaps TRBD1 as D (5 bases). The germline gives CDR1 DFQATT, CDR2 SNEGSKA (reference sequence). The CDR3 runs to 14 residues. The V end lost 3 bases, the J end lost 2 bases, and 13 bases lay between the germline ends. Here the CDR3 DNA reads TGCAGTGCTAGTAAGTCGGGACGGAACTATGGCTACACCTTC. Its translation is CSASKSGRNYGYTF.

This chain links TRBV20-1 with TRBJ1-5; 7 bases agree with TRBD1. The junction had 11 bases not matched to a gene; V was cut back by 5 bases and J by 7 bases. The CDR3 runs 14 residues. Germline CDR1 reads DFQATT; CDR2 reads SNEGSKA (reference sequence). The CDR3 loop is CSAFRDRREQPQHF. Written as DNA, the CDR3 is TGCAGTGCTTTCCGGGACAGAAGGGAGCAGCCCCAGCATTTT.

The gene calls are TRBV2 and TRBJ2-3; D remains ambiguous. V was clipped by 7 bases and J by 4 bases, with 6 bases between them. Germline V gene data show CDR1 as SNHLY and CDR2 as FYNNEI. This CDR3 spans 11 amino acids. The CDR3 here is CASTDPDTQYF. The CDR3 bases are TGTGCCAGCACCGACCCAGATACGCAGTATTTT.

This clonotype was recorded many times. The V gene is TRBV3-1, the J gene TRBJ1-3; 8 positions match TRBD1. Unmatched junction bases numbered 6, after V lost 4 bases and J lost 7 bases. Looked up from germline, CDR1 is LGHDT and CDR2 is YNNKEL (reference sequence). The CDR3 consists of 14 residues. Written as DNA, the CDR3 is TGTGCCAGCAGCCCAGGACAGGGTCGCAACACCATATATTTT. Encoded protein: CASSPGQGRNTIYF.

This clonotype was seen repeatedly, ten times or more. The rearrangement uses TRBV20-1 and TRBJ2-5, with TRBD2 matching over 8 bases. V lost 7 bases to trimming and J lost 4 bases; unmatched junction nucleotides: 5. The CDR3 length is 12 residues. Germline values: CDR1 DFQATT, CDR2 SNEGSKA (reference sequence). CDR3 sequence: CSVTGGAETQYF. The CDR3 coding sequence is TGCAGTGTAACGGGGGGGGCAGAGACCCAGTACTTC.

The rearrangement joins TRBV20-1 to TRBJ1-1, with TRBD1 matching over 8 bases. From germline, CDR1 is DFQATT and CDR2 SNEGSKA (reference sequence). J was trimmed by 8 bases and V by 5 bases; bases with no gene match: 10. The CDR3 sequence is 13 residues long. The CDR3 sequence: CSAPSQGAREAFF. The CDR3 DNA is TGCAGTGCTCCCTCTCAGGGGGCGCGGGAAGCTTTCTTT.

This clonotype has at least ten counts. The chain is built from TRBV5-1 and TRBJ1-1, with D hard to call. Trimming pared 2 bases from V and 1 base from J, leaving 6 bases between. The CDR3 covers 13 residues. Germline CDR1 SGHRS, CDR2 YFSETQ. CDR3 DNA sequence: TGCGCCAGCAGCTTCGGGCCGAACACTGAAGCTTTCTTT. Translating it yields CASSFGPNTEAFF.